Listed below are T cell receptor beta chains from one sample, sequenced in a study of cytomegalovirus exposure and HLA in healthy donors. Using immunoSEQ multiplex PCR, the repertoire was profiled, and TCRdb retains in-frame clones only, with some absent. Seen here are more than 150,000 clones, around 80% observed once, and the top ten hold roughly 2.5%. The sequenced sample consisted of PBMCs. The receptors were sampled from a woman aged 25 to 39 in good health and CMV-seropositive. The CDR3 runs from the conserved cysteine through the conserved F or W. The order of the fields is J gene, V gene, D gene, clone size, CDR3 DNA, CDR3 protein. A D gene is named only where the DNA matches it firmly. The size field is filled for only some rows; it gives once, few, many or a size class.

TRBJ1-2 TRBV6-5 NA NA TGTGCCAGCAGTTACTCGACCCAGGGAAACATAGGCTACACCTTC CASSYSTQGNIGYTF
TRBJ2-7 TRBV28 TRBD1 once TGTGCCAGCAGCACCCACAGGGGACGATCCTACGAGCAGTACTTC CASSTHRGRSYEQYF
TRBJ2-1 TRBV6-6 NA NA TGTGCCAGCGCCGCCGGAGATGAGCAGTTCTTC CASAAGDEQFF
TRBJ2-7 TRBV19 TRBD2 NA TGTGCCAGTAGGGGGTCGGCGGTAGCGGGCTACGAGCAGTACTTC CASRGSAVAGYEQYF
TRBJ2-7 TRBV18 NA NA TGTGCCAGCTCACCCCCAGGAGGGGTCTATCACGAGCAGTACTTC CASSPPGGVYHEQYF
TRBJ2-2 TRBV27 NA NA TGTGCCAGCAGTTTTCAGCGGCGCACCGGGGAGCTGTTTTTT CASSFQRRTGELFF
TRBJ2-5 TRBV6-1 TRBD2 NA TGTGCCAGCAGTGAAGTGCTAGCGGGGGGGCCCATAGAGACCCAGTACTTC CASSEVLAGGPIETQYF
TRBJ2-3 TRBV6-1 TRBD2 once TGTGCCAGCAGTGATTCTAGCGGGGGGGCCGATACGCAGTATTTT CASSDSSGGADTQYF
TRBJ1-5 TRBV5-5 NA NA TGTGCCAGCAGCTTGTCCAGCGATCAGCCCCAGCATTTT CASSLSSDQPQHF
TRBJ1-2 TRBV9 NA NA TGTGCCAGCAGTTCCCGCTATGGCTACACCTTC CASSSRYGYTF
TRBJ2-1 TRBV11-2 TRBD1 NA TGTGCCAGCACCCCGACAGGGAGTCACAATGAGCAGTTCTTC CASTPTGSHNEQFF
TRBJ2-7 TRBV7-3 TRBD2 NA TGTGCCAGCAGCTTAGGCGGGGGGACACCCTACGAGCAGTACTTC CASSLGGGTPYEQYF
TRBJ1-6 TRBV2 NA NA TGTGCCAGCAGTGACCAAAGGGGGGGGAATTCACCCCTCCACTTT CASSDQRGGNSPLHF
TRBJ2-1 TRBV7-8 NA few TGTGCCAGCAGCTCCTCCACAGGCAATGAGCAGTTCTTC CASSSSTGNEQFF
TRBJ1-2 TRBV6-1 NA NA TGTGCCAGCAGGGAATCGGCCGGGGGAGGGGGGAACTATGGCTACACCTTC CASRESAGGGGNYGYTF
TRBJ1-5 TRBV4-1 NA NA TGCGCCAGCAGCCAAGGGCAGAATCAGCCCCAGCATTTT CASSQGQNQPQHF
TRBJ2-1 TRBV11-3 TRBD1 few TGTGCCAGCAGCTTAGGACAGGGGGGCTACAATGAGCAGTTCTTC CASSLGQGGYNEQFF
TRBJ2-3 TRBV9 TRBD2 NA TGTGCCAGCAGCGTCAATCCGGGACTAGCGGGGGGAATAGATACGCAGTATTTT CASSVNPGLAGGIDTQYF
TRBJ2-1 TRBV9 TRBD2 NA TGTGCCAGCAGCGAGAGCGGGGGCTCCAATGAGCAGTTCTTC CASSESGGSNEQFF
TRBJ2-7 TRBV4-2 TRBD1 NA TGTGCCAGCAGCAAACAGGGGGCTCTGAACTACGAGCAGTACTTC CASSKQGALNYEQYF
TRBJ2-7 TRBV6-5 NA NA TGTGCCAGCAAAAAAGGGGCAGGTTCCTCCTACGAGCAGTACTTC CASKKGAGSSYEQYF
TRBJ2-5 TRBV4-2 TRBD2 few TGTGCCAGCAGCCAAGTAGGTAGCGGGGGGTACCAAGAGACCCAGTACTTC CASSQVGSGGYQETQYF
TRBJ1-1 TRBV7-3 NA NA TGTGCCAGCAGCCAAGCGAGGGCCACTGAAGCTTTCTTT CASSQARATEAFF
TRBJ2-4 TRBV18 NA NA TGTGCCAGCTCACCGTACTCGTCGAAAAACATTCAGTACTTC CASSPYSSKNIQYF
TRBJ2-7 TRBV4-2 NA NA TGTGCCAGCAGCCAATTTGGGCGGGCACCCTTGACCTACGAGCAGTACTTC CASSQFGRAPLTYEQYF
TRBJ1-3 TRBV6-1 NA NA TGTGCCAGCAGCCAGATGAACAGGGAGAGAAACACCATATATTTT CASSQMNRERNTIYF
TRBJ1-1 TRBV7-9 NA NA TGTGCCAGCAGCCCGTCGGGGGTTGGGGAAGTCACTGAAGCTTTCTTT CASSPSGVGEVTEAFF
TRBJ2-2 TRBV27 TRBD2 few TGTGCCAGCAGTAAACTAGCGGGGGGGCCCTTCGGGGAGCTGTTTTTT CASSKLAGGPFGELFF
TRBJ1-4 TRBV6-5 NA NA TGTGCCAGCAGTCAGGCGGGGGCGAGTAATGAAAAACTGTTTTTT CASSQAGASNEKLFF
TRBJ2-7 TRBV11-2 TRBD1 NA TGTGCCAGCAACTCTGGGTCAGGGGGCCTGTACGAGCAGTACTTC CASNSGSGGLYEQYF
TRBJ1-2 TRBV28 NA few TGTGCCAGCAGTTCACAGGGCTATGGCTACACCTTC CASSSQGYGYTF
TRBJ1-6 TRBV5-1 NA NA TGCGCCAGCAGCTTGACAGGGTTGAATTCACCCCTCCACTTT CASSLTGLNSPLHF
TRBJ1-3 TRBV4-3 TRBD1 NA TGCGCCAGCAGCCAAGATGAGAGGGACAGGAATGATGGAAACACCATATATTTT CASSQDERDRNDGNTIYF
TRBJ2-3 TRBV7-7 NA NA TGTGCCAGCAGCTTAGGCGGTGAGAATACGCAGTATTTT CASSLGGENTQYF
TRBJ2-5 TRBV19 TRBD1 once TGTGCCAGTAGTCTCCAGGGGGCTGGGGAGACCCAGTACTTC CASSLQGAGETQYF
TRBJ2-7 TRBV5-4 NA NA TGTGCCAGCAGCTTGGAGAGGGTGGGTTACGAGCAGTACTTC CASSLERVGYEQYF
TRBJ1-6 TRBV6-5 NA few TGTGCCAGCAACAGGGCCGGAACCGGGAATTCACCCCTCCACTTT CASNRAGTGNSPLHF
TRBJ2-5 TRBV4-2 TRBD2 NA TGTGCCAGCAGCCAAGGTGGTGGTAGCGGGGGGGCCGGGGAGACCCAGTACTTC CASSQGGGSGGAGETQYF
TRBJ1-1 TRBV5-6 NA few TGTGCCAGCAGCTTGGGAGCAATGTCGCCGAACACTGAAGCTTTCTTT CASSLGAMSPNTEAFF
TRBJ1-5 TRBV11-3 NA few TGTGCCAGCAGCCCTGACAGAAATCAGCCCCAGCATTTT CASSPDRNQPQHF
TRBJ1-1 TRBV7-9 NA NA TGTGCCAGCAGCTTAGGAGGCGGGGACACTGAAGCTTTCTTT CASSLGGGDTEAFF